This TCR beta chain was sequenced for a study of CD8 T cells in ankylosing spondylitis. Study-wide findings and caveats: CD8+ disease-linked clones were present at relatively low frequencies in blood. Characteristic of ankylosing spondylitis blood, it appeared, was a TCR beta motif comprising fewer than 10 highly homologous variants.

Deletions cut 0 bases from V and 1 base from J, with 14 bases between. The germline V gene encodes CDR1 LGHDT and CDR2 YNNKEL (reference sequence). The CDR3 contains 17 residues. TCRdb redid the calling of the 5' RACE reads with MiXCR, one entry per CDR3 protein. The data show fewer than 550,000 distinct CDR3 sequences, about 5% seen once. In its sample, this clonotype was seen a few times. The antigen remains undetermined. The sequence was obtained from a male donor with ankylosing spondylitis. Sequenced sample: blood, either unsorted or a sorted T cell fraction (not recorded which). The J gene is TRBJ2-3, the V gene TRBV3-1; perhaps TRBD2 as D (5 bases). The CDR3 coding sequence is TGTGCCAGCAGCCAAGAATATCACGGGGTCGGCACAGATACGCAGTATTTT. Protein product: CASSQEYHGVGTDTQYF.